This TCR beta chain appears in the sequencing data of a study of cytomegalovirus exposure and HLA in healthy donors. Use of 60 Vbeta and 13 Jbeta primers characterized the PCR. Produced via immunoSEQ multiplex PCR; TCRdb's table is partial and in-frame only. The profile shows around 80,000 clones, around 81% of them singletons. Trimming shortened V by 2 bases and J by 6 bases, and 18 bases separated the two germline ends. The CDR3 has 16 residues. Per the germline V gene, CDR1 is SGHRS and CDR2 is YFSETQ. In this sample, this clone turned up once. Sequenced sample: PBMCs. The chain joins TRBV5-1 to TRBJ2-1; D may be TRBD2 (6 bases). This receptor was taken from a man aged 35-49 years in good health and CMV-seronegative. CDR3 amino acids: CASSLLATLTGNEQFF. CDR3 in DNA: TGCGCCAGCAGCTTACTAGCTACATTAACGGGCAATGAGCAGTTCTTC.